The 27 T cell receptor beta chains listed next were all sequenced from one sample in a study of beta chain features in type 1 diabetes. These receptors have no known antigen. Study observations and caveats: Moderately but significantly shorter TCRB CDR3s were found in Type 1 diabetes patients in all four CD4+ subsets.

Expressed TCRB transcripts were sequenced after all isolated RNA was converted to cDNA. Measured with immunoSEQ multiplex PCR; TCRdb has only the in-frame clones, and not every one. The data hold around 600,000 clones, with roughly 12% observed a single time. The sequencing sample was made of naive CD4+ T cells from blood. The receptors derive from a man aged 25-45 years with type 1 diabetes.

This clone was counted between two and nine times. An end of the junction does not agree with germline; a read error may underlie this. The chain employs TRBV7-2 and TRBJ2-5; 11 nucleotides line up with TRBD2. Germline loops: CDR1 SGHTA, CDR2 FQGNSA. The CDR3 runs 15 residues. CDR3 nucleotide sequence: TGTGCCAGCAGCATAGCGGGGGGGACTCAAGAGACCCAGTACTTC. This gives the protein CASSIAGGTQETQYF.

This clone was detected only a few times. The chain carries TRBV2 and TRBJ2-5, with a weak D call TRBD2 (5 bases). Looked up from germline, CDR1 is SNHLY and CDR2 is FYNNEI. The CDR3 has 11 amino acids. V lost 4 bases to trimming and J lost 5 bases, with 5 bases between them. The CDR3 nucleotides are TGTGCCAGCAGTGGGAGGGAGACCCAGTACTTC. Translating gives CASSGRETQYF.

The V gene is TRBV5-1, the J gene TRBJ2-5, with 10 bases aligning to TRBD2. Losses at the gene ends were 1 base for V and 5 bases for J; bases not matched to a gene: 5. Germline V gene data show CDR1 as SGHRS and CDR2 as YFSETQ. The CDR3 has 15 amino acids. CDR3 DNA sequence: TGCGCCAGCAGCTTGCAACTAGCGGGGCCGGAGACCCAGTACTTC. It yields the protein CASSLQLAGPETQYF.

J is TRBJ1-2 and V is TRBV28; D remains ambiguous. From germline, CDR1 is MDHEN and CDR2 SYDVKM. Trimming cost V 6 bases and J 1 base, with 9 bases left between them. The CDR3 contains 13 residues. CDR3 nucleotides: TGTGCCAGCAGGACGGCCCGTAACTATGGCTACACCTTC. It codes for CASRTARNYGYTF.

The rearrangement uses TRBV25-1 and TRBJ1-6; D gene ambiguous. The germline V gene encodes CDR1 MGHDK and CDR2 SYGVNS. This CDR3 contains 15 residues. V lost 4 bases and J 14 bases, leaving 21 bases between the germline ends. CDR3 in DNA: TGTGCCAGCAGTGGGGGTGGCAGTGAATCCCTCACCCTCCACTTT. Its protein product is CASSGGGSESLTLHF. Together with reference TRBV25-1 and TRBJ1-6, the CDR3 gives the full variable domain: EADIYQTPRYLVIGTGKKITLECSQTMGHDKMYWYQQDPGMELHLIHYSYGVNSTEKGDLSSESTVSRIRTEHFPLTLESARPSHTSQYLCASSGGGSESLTLHFGNGTRLTVT.

This clone has a handful of counts. The chain is built from TRBV7-2 and TRBJ1-2; D remains ambiguous. V lost 4 bases and J lost 4, with 13 bases in between. The V gene's germline CDR1 is SGHTA and CDR2 FQGNSA. This CDR3 has 14 residues. The CDR3 bases are TGTGCCAGCAGCTCCGCTGGCCCGACCTATGGCTACACCTTC. Its translation: CASSSAGPTYGYTF.

This clone showed up just a few times. V is TRBV28 and J is TRBJ1-2; D not certain. V gave up 3 bases and J gave up 8 bases, with 4 bases separating them. This CDR3 has 10 amino acids. The germline gives CDR1 MDHEN, CDR2 SYDVKM. CDR3 protein: CASSLNGYTF. CDR3 bases: TGTGCCAGCAGTTTGAACGGCTACACCTTC.

A few counts support this clone. The V gene is TRBV9, the J gene TRBJ1-4; possible D gene TRBD1, 5 bases. Between the trimmed V and J ends, which lost 4 bases and 7 bases, there was a span of 17 bases. The V gene's germline CDR1 is SGDLS and CDR2 YYNGEE. CDR3 size: 15 residues. As DNA, the CDR3 is TGTGCCAGCAGCTCATGGGACTTCGGAGGTGAAAAACTGTTTTTT. Residues: CASSSWDFGGEKLFF. The whole variable domain, remainder taken from reference TRBV9 and TRBJ1-4, is DSGVTQTPKHLITATGQRVTLRCSPRSGDLSVYWYQQSLDQGLQFLIQYYNGEERAKGNILERFSAQQFPDLHSELNLSSLELGDSALYFCASSSWDFGGEKLFFGSGTQLSVL.

With regard to this clone: Additional DNA sequences in this sample encode the identical CDR3. The chain uses TRBV11-2 and TRBJ2-6; D not resolved. CDR3 length: 15 residues. Germline V gives CDR1 SGHAT, CDR2 FQNNGV. The germline V and J ends were trimmed by 0 bases and 0 bases, with 3 bases remaining between them. CDR3 coding DNA: TGTGCCAGCAGCTTAGATCCCTCTGGGGCCAACGTCCTGACTTTC. It yields the protein CASSLDPSGANVLTF.

The chain links TRBV7-6 to TRBJ2-6; D gene ambiguous. V was pared by 6 bases and J by 1 base, with 7 bases between. This CDR3 is built from 14 residues. CDR1 and CDR2 from the germline V gene are SGHVS and FNYEAQ. CDR3 nucleotide sequence: TGTGCCAGCAGTCAAAGGTCTGGGGCCAACGTCCTGACTTTC. It encodes CASSQRSGANVLTF.

This sequence joins TRBV5-6 and TRBJ2-2; weak D call: TRBD1 (5 bases). The CDR3 has 16 amino acids. V lost 0 bases, J lost 1 base, and 10 bases lay in between. Germline CDR1 reads SGHDT; CDR2 reads YYEEEE. The CDR3 DNA sequence: TGTGCCAGCAGCTTGGGGTTTAGGGGGAACACCGGGGAGCTGTTTTTT. Translating it yields CASSLGFRGNTGELFF. Looking up the rest from reference TRBV5-6 and TRBJ2-2 gives the full variable domain: DAGVTQSPTHLIKTRGQQVTLRCSPKSGHDTVSWYQQALGQGPQFIFQYYEEEERQRGNFPDRFSGHQFPNYSSELNVNALLLGDSALYLCASSLGFRGNTGELFFGEGSRLTVL.

The chain recombines TRBV9 with TRBJ2-1; D unresolved. V gave up 0 bases and J gave up 5 bases, with 6 bases separating them. Looked up from germline, CDR1 is SGDLS and CDR2 is YYNGEE. The CDR3 loop spans 13 amino acids. CDR3 loop: CASSVAVHNEQFF. In nucleotides, the CDR3 is TGTGCCAGCAGCGTAGCGGTTCACAATGAGCAGTTCTTC.

The chain carries TRBV5-1 and TRBJ2-7, with 9 bases fitting TRBD1. Germline-derived CDR1 and CDR2 are SGHRS and YFSETQ. This CDR3 is 14 amino acids long. The junction had 3 bases not matched to a gene; V was cut back by 1 base and J by 4 bases. In nucleotides, the CDR3 is TGCGCCAGCAGCTTGAGGGACAGGGATTACGAGCAGTACTTC. This gives the protein CASSLRDRDYEQYF.

This chain links TRBV5-1 with TRBJ2-3; D possibly corresponds to TRBD2 (6 bases). The germline CDR1 and CDR2 sequences are SGHRS and YFSETQ. The CDR3 is 14 amino acids. V lost 5 bases, J lost 2 bases, and 12 bases lay in between. The CDR3 nucleotides read TGCGCCAGCAGATTTAGGGACTTCACAGATACGCAGTATTTT. This sequence encodes CASRFRDFTDTQYF.

The J gene is TRBJ1-5, the V gene TRBV5-6, with 10 bases fitting TRBD1. CDR3 length equals 16 residues. CDR1 and CDR2 from the germline V gene are SGHDT and YYEEEE. V shed 4 bases and J 5 bases; nucleotides not matched to a gene: 9. CDR3 loop: CASSPGGQGYDQPQHF. CDR3 nucleotides: TGTGCCAGCAGCCCTGGGGGACAGGGGTACGATCAGCCCCAGCATTTT.

The rearrangement uses TRBV14 and TRBJ2-3, with TRBD2 as a possible D gene (6 bases). CDR3 length: 15 residues. CDR1 is SGHDN and CDR2 is FVKESK in the germline V gene. V lost 0 bases, J lost 2 bases, and 9 bases lay in between. CDR3 coding DNA: TGTGCCAGCAGCCAAGACCGGGGGATCACAGATACGCAGTATTTT. The encoded protein is CASSQDRGITDTQYF.

The J gene is TRBJ1-2, the V gene TRBV7-9; a weak D match, TRBD1 (6 bases). This CDR3 has 14 residues. Germline CDR1 SEHNR, CDR2 FQNEAQ (reference sequence). Trimming left V 1 base short and J 6 bases short, with 12 bases between. The CDR3, as DNA: TGTGCCAGCAGCTTAGAGCAGGGGAGGAATGGCTACACCTTC. It specifies CASSLEQGRNGYTF.

With regard to this clone: In the same sample, other DNA sequences code for this CDR3. The chain uses TRBV9 and TRBJ2-3; D is unclear. Deletions cut 0 bases from V and 3 bases from J, with 2 bases between. The CDR3 runs 12 residues. Germline assignment: CDR1 SGDLS and CDR2 YYNGEE. This chain's CDR3 is CASSVGTDTQYF. In DNA form, the CDR3 reads TGTGCCAGCAGCGTAGGAACAGATACGCAGTATTTT.

This clone has a handful of counts. The gene calls are TRBV7-9 and TRBJ1-4; D is unresolved. CDR1 is SEHNR and CDR2 is FQNEAQ in the germline V gene (reference sequence). V gave up 2 bases and J gave up 7 bases, with 5 bases separating them. The CDR3 spans 12 residues. CDR3 sequence reads: CASSLNSEKLFF. As DNA, the CDR3 is TGTGCCAGCAGCTTAAATAGTGAAAAACTGTTTTTT.

The gene calls are TRBV2 and TRBJ2-7; D might be TRBD1 (6 bases). Germline V gene data show CDR1 as SNHLY and CDR2 as FYNNEI. The CDR3 is 12 residues long. V lost 8 bases, J lost 7 bases, and 15 bases lay in between. For the CDR3, the DNA is TGTGCCAGCGCTAAAGACAGGTCTGAGCAGTACTTC. It specifies CASAKDRSEQYF.

This chain links TRBV19 with TRBJ1-5, with 9 bases fitting TRBD1. The CDR3 runs to 15 residues. The V gene end was trimmed by 3 bases and the J gene end by 7 bases; junction bases not matched to a gene: 7. Germline assignment: CDR1 LNHDA and CDR2 SQIVND (reference sequence). CDR3 sequence (DNA): TGTGCCAGTAGTATCTCGGGACAGGGTATCCAGCCCCAGCATTTT. This encodes CASSISGQGIQPQHF.

This clone was detected only a few times. The chain links TRBV7-9 to TRBJ1-1; 7 bases are a match to TRBD1. The CDR3 runs 15 residues. Germline loops: CDR1 SEHNR, CDR2 FQNEAQ (reference sequence). The ends lost 4 bases at V and 0 bases at J; junction bases unmatched: 5. CDR3 nucleotide sequence: TGTGCCAGCAGCTCCAGACAGGGCATGAACACTGAAGCTTTCTTT. As protein: CASSSRQGMNTEAFF.

This chain connects TRBV5-4 to TRBJ1-3; 7 positions agree with TRBD1. This CDR3 is 14 amino acids long. Trimming took 4 bases from V and 2 from J; bases not matched to a gene: 3. Germline V lookup: CDR1 SGHNT, CDR2 YYREEE (reference sequence). The CDR3 region is CASSPGTAGNTIYF. The DNA for the CDR3 is TGTGCCAGCAGCCCCGGGACAGCTGGAAACACCATATATTTT.

This chain links TRBV4-2 with TRBJ2-7; TRBD2 matches at 8 bases. The CDR3 is made up of 15 amino acids. Germline loops: CDR1 LGHNA, CDR2 YNFKEQ. V gave up 1 base and J gave up 3 bases; unmatched junction bases: 5. The CDR3 loop is CASSQGLAGGYEQYF. CDR3 DNA: TGTGCCAGCAGCCAAGGGCTCGCGGGGGGCTACGAGCAGTACTTC.

The CDR3 DNA sequence: TGCAGCGCACAGGGAGAGGAGACCCAGTACTTC. This codes for CSAQGEETQYF. The rearrangement joins TRBV29-1 to TRBJ2-5; D is possibly TRBD1 (6 bases). This CDR3 is 11 amino acids long. V dropped 7 bases and J dropped 5 bases, with 11 bases sitting between them. CDR1 SQVTM and CDR2 ANQGSEA come from the germline V gene. Based on the CDR3 plus reference TRBV29-1 and TRBJ2-5, the full variable domain is SAVISQKPSRDICQRGTSLTIQCQVDSQVTMMFWYRQQPGQSLTLIATANQGSEATYESGFVIDKFPISRPNLTFSTLTVSNMSPEDSSIYLCSAQGEETQYFGPGTRLLVL.

In its sample, this clone was seen a few times. This sequence joins TRBV5-5 and TRBJ2-2; D ambiguous. Germline lookup yields CDR1 SGHKS and CDR2 YYEKEE (reference sequence). CDR3 length equals 12 residues. V lost 4 bases and J 3 bases, leaving 4 bases between the germline ends. CDR3 sequence: CASSIDTGELFF. CDR3 nucleotide sequence: TGTGCCAGCAGCATCGACACCGGGGAGCTGTTTTTT. Drawing the rest from reference TRBV5-5 and TRBJ2-2, the complete variable domain is DAGVTQSPTHLIKTRGQQVTLRCSPISGHKSVSWYQQVLGQGPQFIFQYYEKEERGRGNFPDRFSARQFPNYSSELNVNALLLGDSALYLCASSIDTGELFFGEGSRLTVL.

V usage is TRBV9 and J usage is TRBJ2-1; D is perhaps TRBD1 (6 bases). V lost 1 base and J lost 6, with 11 bases in between. Per the germline V gene, CDR1 is SGDLS and CDR2 is YYNGEE. The CDR3 consists of 14 residues. This CDR3 reads CASSVSGDGNEQFF. Written as DNA, the CDR3 is TGTGCCAGCAGCGTATCAGGGGACGGCAATGAGCAGTTCTTC.